These 10 T cell receptor beta chains were sequenced from one sample in a study of shared clonotypes between healthy human individuals. The method was immunoSEQ multiplex PCR; TCRdb's version includes in-frame clones alone and lacks a portion of them. The sample holds around 1.1 million clones; around 82% are singletons and the top ten take around 0.61%. What was sequenced was memory CD4+ T cells from PBMCs. Documented subset: CD45RA-negative fraction. These receptor sequences come from a man between 18 and 35 years old in good health. Some clones in this sample may be carry-over from other donors' samples.

In the case of this clone: Other DNA sequences within the sample encode an identical CDR3. The rearrangement joins TRBV7-2 to TRBJ1-5, with D unresolved. The CDR3 runs 13 residues. The V gene's germline CDR1 is SGHTA and CDR2 FQGNSA. The V end lost 5 bases, the J end lost 4 bases, and 9 bases lay between the germline ends. CDR3 sequence: CASSPRGNQPQHF. In DNA, the CDR3 is TGTGCCAGCAGCCCCCGGGGTAATCAGCCCCAGCATTTT.

V gene TRBV6-6 combines with J gene TRBJ2-3; tentatively, D is TRBD1 (5 bases). The CDR3 extends over 15 amino acids. The ends were cut back, 2 bases at V and 5 bases at J, with 14 bases in the middle. Germline lookup yields CDR1 MNHNY and CDR2 SVGAGI (reference sequence). The DNA of the CDR3 is TGTGCCAGCAGTTACCCCATGGGGCAGGAAGATACGCAGTATTTT. This encodes CASSYPMGQEDTQYF.

The chain is built from TRBV27 and TRBJ2-2; D is perhaps TRBD2 (5 bases). Trimming removed 5 bases from V and 4 bases from J, with 17 bases in between. CDR1 is MNHEY, CDR2 SMNVEV, per germline (reference sequence). CDR3 length equals 16 residues. The DNA of the CDR3 is TGTGCCAGCAGTATAAGAGGGTTTACTACCACCGGGGAGCTGTTTTTT. Its translation: CASSIRGFTTTGELFF.

This clone was picked up many times. The V call is TRBV7-9, the J call TRBJ2-2; D gene uncertain. Trimming shortened V by 5 bases and J by 4 bases, and 23 bases separated the two germline ends. Germline assignment: CDR1 SEHNR and CDR2 FQNEAQ (reference sequence). This CDR3 comprises 18 residues. This CDR3 reads CASSELPGRVKGTGELFF. In DNA, the CDR3 is TGTGCCAGCAGCGAACTGCCTGGTAGAGTCAAAGGCACCGGGGAGCTGTTTTTT.

The chain carries TRBV10-3 and TRBJ2-1; 11 bases are shared with TRBD2. Germline CDR1 and CDR2: ENHRY and SYGVKD. This CDR3 is 17 amino acids long. V shed 5 bases, J shed 3 bases, and the junction held 9 bases outside the gene matches. The CDR3: CAISNLTSGRVYNEQFF. The CDR3 nucleotides are TGTGCCATCAGTAATCTCACTAGCGGGAGAGTCTACAATGAGCAGTTCTTC.

V is TRBV30 and J is TRBJ2-3; TRBD2 matches 14 bases. This CDR3 has 18 amino acids. Germline loops: CDR1 GTSNPN, CDR2 SVGIG (reference sequence). Germline trimming cut 0 bases from V and 2 bases from J; bases unmatched to any gene: 7. CDR3 residues: CAWSVGLAGARVTDTQYF. The CDR3 DNA reads as TGTGCCTGGAGTGTGGGACTAGCGGGAGCTCGAGTCACAGATACGCAGTATTTT.

The J gene is TRBJ2-1, the V gene TRBV7-3; 8 bases fit TRBD2. CDR3 size: 15 residues. Looked up from germline, CDR1 is SGHTA and CDR2 is FQGTGA. The V and J ends lost 1 base and 4 bases, in that order; junction bases with no gene match: 3. The CDR3 coding sequence is TGTGCCAGCAGCTTAAGGGCGGGAGGATACAATGAGCAGTTCTTC. Translation gives CASSLRAGGYNEQFF.

The rearrangement uses TRBV7-2 and TRBJ2-1; D uncertain. The CDR3 loop spans 11 amino acids. V lost 2 bases to trimming and J lost 13 bases, with 9 bases between them. Germline CDR1 reads SGHTA; CDR2 reads FQGNSA. CDR3 region: CASSLQAPQFF. The CDR3 DNA follows: TGTGCCAGCAGCTTACAAGCCCCACAGTTCTTC.

This clone was seen a handful of times. The rearrangement uses TRBV18 and TRBJ2-5; weak D call: TRBD1 (5 bases). With 6 bases removed from V and 7 bases from J, the gap between germline ends came to 9 bases. Germline loops: CDR1 KGHSH, CDR2 LQKENI. The CDR3 consists of 11 residues. The CDR3 sequence is CASSPQGTQYF. The CDR3 DNA reads TGTGCCAGCTCTCCTCAGGGGACCCAGTACTTC.

Turning to this clone: Given a much more abundant clone one base away, this may be a read error. Other nucleotide sequences from this sample produce the same CDR3. The rearrangement links TRBV27 to TRBJ2-6; D not resolved. CDR1 and CDR2 from the germline V gene are MNHEY and SMNVEV (reference sequence). The CDR3 is 15 amino acids. CDR3 protein: CASSATLFRANVLTF. CDR3 DNA: TGTGCCAGCAGTGCCACCCTATTCCGGGCTAACGTCCTGACTTTC.